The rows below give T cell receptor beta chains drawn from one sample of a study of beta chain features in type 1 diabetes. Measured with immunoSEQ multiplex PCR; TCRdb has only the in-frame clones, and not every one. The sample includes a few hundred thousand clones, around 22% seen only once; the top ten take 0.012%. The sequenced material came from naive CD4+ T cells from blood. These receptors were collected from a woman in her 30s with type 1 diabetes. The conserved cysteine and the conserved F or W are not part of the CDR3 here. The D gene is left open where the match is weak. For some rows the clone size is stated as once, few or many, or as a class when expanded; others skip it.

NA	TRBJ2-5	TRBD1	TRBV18	ASSWTGYQETQY
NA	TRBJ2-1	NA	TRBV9	ASSVAGTFYNEQF
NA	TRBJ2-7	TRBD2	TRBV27	ASSRLAGGPEQY
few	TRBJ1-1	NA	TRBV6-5	ASSHSTGFAAF
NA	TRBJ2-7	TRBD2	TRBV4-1	ASSQGLAGALFNNEQY
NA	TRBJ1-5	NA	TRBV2	ASSPMTELVPQH
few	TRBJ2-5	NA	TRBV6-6	ASSDTGRETQY
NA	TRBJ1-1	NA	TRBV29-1	SVPVRNTEAF
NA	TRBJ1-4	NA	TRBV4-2	ASSQATGTIANEKLF
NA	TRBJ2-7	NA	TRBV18	ASSPSQAASYEQY
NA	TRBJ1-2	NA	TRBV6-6	ASSLTPNYGYT
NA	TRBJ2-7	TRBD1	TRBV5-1	ASSRGQGYEQY
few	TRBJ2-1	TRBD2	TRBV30	AWSLGTSAHNEQF
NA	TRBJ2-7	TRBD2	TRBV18	ASSPPGTSVYEQY
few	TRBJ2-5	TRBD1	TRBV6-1	ASSETGEETQY
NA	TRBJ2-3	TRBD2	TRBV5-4	ASSFLAGPTDTQY
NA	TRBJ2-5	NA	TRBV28	ASSALQETQY
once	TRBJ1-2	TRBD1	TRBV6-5	ASTPRGIYGYT
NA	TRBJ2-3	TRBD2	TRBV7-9	ASSLLAGGTDTQY
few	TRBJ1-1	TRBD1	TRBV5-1	ASTMQGAEKAF
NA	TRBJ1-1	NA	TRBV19	ASLSSSNTEAF
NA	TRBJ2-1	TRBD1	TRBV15	ATQGARYNEQF
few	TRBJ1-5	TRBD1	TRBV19	ASGPLGQGGQPQH
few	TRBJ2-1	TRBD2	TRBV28	ASSRRTGILAGAYNEQF
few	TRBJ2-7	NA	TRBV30	AWYIRGGEQY
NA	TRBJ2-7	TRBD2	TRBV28	ASKAGGPPDYYEQY
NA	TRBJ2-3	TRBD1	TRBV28	ASSSTGGVDTQY